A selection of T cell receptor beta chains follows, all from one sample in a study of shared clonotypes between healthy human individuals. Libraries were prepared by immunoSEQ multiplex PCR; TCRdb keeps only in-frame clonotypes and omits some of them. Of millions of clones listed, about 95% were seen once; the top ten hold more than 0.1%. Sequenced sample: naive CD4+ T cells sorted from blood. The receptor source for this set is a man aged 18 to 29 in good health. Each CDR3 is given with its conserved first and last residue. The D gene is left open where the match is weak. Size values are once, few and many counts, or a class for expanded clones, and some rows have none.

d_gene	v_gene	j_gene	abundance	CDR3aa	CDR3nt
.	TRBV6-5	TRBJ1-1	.	CASSYPGANTEAFF	TGTGCCAGCAGTTACCCAGGGGCGAACACTGAAGCTTTCTTT
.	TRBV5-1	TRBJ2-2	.	CASSLDPRVGTGELFF	TGCGCCAGCAGCTTGGATCCCAGGGTCGGCACCGGGGAGCTGTTTTTT
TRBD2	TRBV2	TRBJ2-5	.	CASSGEGLETQYF	TGTGCCAGCAGTGGGGAGGGTCTGGAGACCCAGTACTTC
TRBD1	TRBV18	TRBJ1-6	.	CASSPPQGQGYSPLHF	TGTGCCAGCTCACCACCCCAAGGACAGGGGTATTCACCCCTCCACTTT
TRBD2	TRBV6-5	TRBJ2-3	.	CASSAFSGRADTQYF	TGTGCCAGCAGTGCATTTAGCGGGAGGGCAGATACGCAGTATTTT
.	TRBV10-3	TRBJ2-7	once	CAISAPSGGEQYF	TGTGCCATCAGTGCCCCATCCGGCGGTGAGCAGTACTTC
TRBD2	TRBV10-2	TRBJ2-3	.	CASRRGASGRGSTDTQYF	TGCGCCAGCAGGAGGGGGGCTAGCGGGAGAGGTAGCACAGATACGCAGTATTTT
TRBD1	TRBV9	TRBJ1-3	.	CASSVTTGGENTIYF	TGTGCCAGCAGCGTTACGACAGGGGGCGAAAACACCATATATTTT
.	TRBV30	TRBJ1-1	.	CAWSVGPREAFF	TGTGCCTGGAGTGTAGGACCTAGGGAAGCTTTCTTT
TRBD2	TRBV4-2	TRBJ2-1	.	CASSQDWGLAYNEQFF	TGTGCCAGCAGCCAAGATTGGGGACTAGCCTACAATGAGCAGTTCTTC
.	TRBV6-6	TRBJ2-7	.	CASGRTDYEQYF	TGTGCCAGCGGGCGGACAGATTACGAGCAGTACTTC
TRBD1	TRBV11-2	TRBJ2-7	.	CASSYPPGQPEQYF	TGTGCCAGCAGTTACCCTCCGGGACAGCCCGAGCAGTACTTC
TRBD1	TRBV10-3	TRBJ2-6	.	CAISDGDRGLGANVLTF	TGTGCCATCAGTGACGGAGACAGGGGGCTTGGGGCCAACGTCCTGACTTTC
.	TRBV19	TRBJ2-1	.	CASSIVGPNEQFF	TGTGCCAGTAGTATAGTAGGGCCTAATGAGCAGTTCTTC
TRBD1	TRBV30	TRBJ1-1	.	CAWDRDLTEAFF	TGTGCCTGGGACAGGGACCTCACTGAAGCTTTCTTT
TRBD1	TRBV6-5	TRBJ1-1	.	CASSWGTVDAEAFF	TGTGCCAGCAGTTGGGGGACAGTCGACGCTGAAGCTTTCTTT
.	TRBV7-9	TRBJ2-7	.	CASSPGQVHEQYF	TGTGCCAGCAGCCCGGGGCAGGTTCACGAGCAGTACTTC
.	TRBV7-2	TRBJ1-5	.	CASSLGGRVPQHF	TGTGCCAGCAGCTTAGGGGGGCGGGTGCCCCAGCATTTT
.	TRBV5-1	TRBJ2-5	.	CASSSDPREETQYF	TGCGCCAGCAGTTCGGACCCGAGGGAAGAGACCCAGTACTTC
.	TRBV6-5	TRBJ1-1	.	CASRRGNTEAFF	TGTGCCAGCAGGAGAGGAAACACTGAAGCTTTCTTT
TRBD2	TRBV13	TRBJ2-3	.	CASSSPIWIAGGDTQYF	TGTGCCAGCAGCTCCCCGATTTGGATAGCGGGAGGAGATACGCAGTATTTT
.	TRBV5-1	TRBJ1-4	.	CASTPFGENEKLFF	TGCGCCAGCACCCCTTTTGGGGAGAATGAAAAACTGTTTTTT
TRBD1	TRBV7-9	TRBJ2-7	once	CASSFGTVSEQYF	TGTGCCAGCAGTTTCGGGACAGTCTCCGAGCAGTACTTC
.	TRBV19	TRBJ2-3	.	CASSNRPDTQYF	TGTGCCAGTAGTAATCGGCCAGATACGCAGTATTTT
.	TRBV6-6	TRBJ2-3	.	CASSYRARGTDTQYF	TGTGCCAGCAGTTACCGTGCCCGGGGCACAGATACGCAGTATTTT
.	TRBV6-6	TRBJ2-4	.	CASSPFGIQYF	TGTGCCAGCAGCCCATTCGGCATTCAGTACTTC
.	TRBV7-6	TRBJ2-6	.	CASSLVGLNVLTF	TGTGCCAGCAGCTTAGTGGGCCTCAACGTCCTGACTTTC
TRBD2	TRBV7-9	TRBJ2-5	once	CASAQRGGHETQYF	TGTGCCAGCGCCCAGCGGGGGGGCCATGAGACCCAGTACTTC
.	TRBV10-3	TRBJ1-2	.	CAISSRGYGYTF	TGTGCCATCAGCTCCAGGGGATATGGCTACACCTTC
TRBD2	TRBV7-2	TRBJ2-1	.	CASSFPPGLAGGYNEQFF	TGTGCCAGCAGCTTTCCCCCGGGACTAGCGGGGGGCTACAATGAGCAGTTCTTC
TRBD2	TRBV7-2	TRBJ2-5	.	CASSLRGGETQYF	TGTGCCAGCAGCTTACGCGGGGGTGAGACCCAGTACTTC
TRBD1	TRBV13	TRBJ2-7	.	CASRPNRDRVYEQYF	TGTGCCAGCAGGCCTAACCGGGACAGGGTCTACGAGCAGTACTTC
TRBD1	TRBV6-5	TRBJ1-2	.	CASRQGQGTYGYTF	TGTGCCAGCAGGCAGGGACAGGGGACCTATGGCTACACCTTC